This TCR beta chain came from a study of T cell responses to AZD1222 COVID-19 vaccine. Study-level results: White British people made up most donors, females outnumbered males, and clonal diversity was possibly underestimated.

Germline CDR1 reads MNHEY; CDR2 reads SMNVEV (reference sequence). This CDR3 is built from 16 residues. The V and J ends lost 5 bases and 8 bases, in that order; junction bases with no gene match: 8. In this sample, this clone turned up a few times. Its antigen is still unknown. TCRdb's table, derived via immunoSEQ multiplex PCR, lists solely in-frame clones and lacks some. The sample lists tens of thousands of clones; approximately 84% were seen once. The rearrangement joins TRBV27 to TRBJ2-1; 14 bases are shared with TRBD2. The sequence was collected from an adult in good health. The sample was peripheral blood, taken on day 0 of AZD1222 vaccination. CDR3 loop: CASSPTGLAGVDEQFF. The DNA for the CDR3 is TGTGCCAGCAGTCCAACGGGACTAGCGGGGGTGGATGAGCAGTTCTTC.